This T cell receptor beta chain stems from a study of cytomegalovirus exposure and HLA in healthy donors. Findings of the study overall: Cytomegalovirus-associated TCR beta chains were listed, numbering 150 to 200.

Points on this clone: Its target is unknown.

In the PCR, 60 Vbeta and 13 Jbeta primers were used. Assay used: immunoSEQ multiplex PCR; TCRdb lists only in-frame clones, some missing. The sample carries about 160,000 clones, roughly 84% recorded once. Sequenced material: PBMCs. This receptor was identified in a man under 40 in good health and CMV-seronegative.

The CDR3 sequence is CASSIPGQGNYEQYF. In DNA form, the CDR3 reads TGTGCCAGTAGTATCCCGGGACAGGGTAACTACGAGCAGTACTTC. The chain employs TRBV19 and TRBJ2-7; 9 bases line up with TRBD1. From germline, CDR1 is LNHDA and CDR2 SQIVND (reference sequence). Germline trimming cut 3 bases from V and 3 bases from J; bases unmatched to any gene: 6. The CDR3 is made up of 15 amino acids.